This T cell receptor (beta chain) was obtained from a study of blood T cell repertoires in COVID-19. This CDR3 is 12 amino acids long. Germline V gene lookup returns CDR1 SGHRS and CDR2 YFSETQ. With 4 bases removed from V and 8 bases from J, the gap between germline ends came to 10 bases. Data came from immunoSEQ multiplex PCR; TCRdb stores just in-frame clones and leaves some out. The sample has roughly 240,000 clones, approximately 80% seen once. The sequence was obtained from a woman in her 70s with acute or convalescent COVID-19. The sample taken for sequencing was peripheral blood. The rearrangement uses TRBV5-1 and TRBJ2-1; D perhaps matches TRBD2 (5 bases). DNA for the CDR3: TGCGCCAGCAGCCCTTCGAGGGATGAGCAGTTCTTC. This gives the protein CASSPSRDEQFF.